What follows are 15 T cell receptor beta chains derived from one specimen sequenced in a study of T cells in Graves' hyperthyroidism and ophthalmopathy. Regions amplified from RNA transcripts were the TCR beta CDR3 regions. The HTBI primer set served for first-round RT-PCR of the TCR CDR3. TCRdb itself ran the multiplex PCR reads through MiXCR, one entry per CDR3 protein. The sample lists hundreds of thousands of distinct CDR3 sequences; 15% to 18% were seen once. Input material: blood. These receptors were obtained from a woman aged 18-29 years with Graves' hyperthyroidism that later progressed to Graves' ophthalmopathy.

This clonotype has just a few counts. The V gene is TRBV5-1, the J gene TRBJ2-3; 8 bases agree with TRBD2. The CDR3 consists of 15 residues. Germline-derived CDR1 and CDR2 are SGHRS and YFSETQ. V gave up 4 bases and J gave up 1 base; unmatched junction bases: 5. The CDR3 here is CASSRLASGTDTQYF. In nucleotides, the CDR3 is TGCGCCAGCAGCCGACTAGCGTCGGGCACAGATACGCAGTATTTT.

This sequence joins TRBV27 and TRBJ2-7, with D possibly being TRBD2 (6 bases). Trimming cost V 8 bases and J 6 bases, with 11 bases left between them. The germline V gene encodes CDR1 MNHEY and CDR2 SMNVEV (reference sequence). This CDR3 has 11 residues. The CDR3 DNA follows: TGTGCCAGCCGGAGGGCCTCCGAGCAGTACTTC. Its protein is CASRRASEQYF.

This clonotype was seen a few times. The chain has TRBV6-1 and TRBJ2-1; D remains ambiguous. The germline V gene encodes CDR1 MNHNS and CDR2 SASEGT. V lost 5 bases and J lost 7, with 9 bases in between. The CDR3 consists of 12 residues. CDR3 sequence reads: CASSSVVNEQFF. CDR3 in DNA: TGTGCCAGCAGTTCGGTTGTTAATGAGCAGTTCTTC.

This clonotype was counted many times. The chain joins TRBV3-1 to TRBJ2-1; perhaps TRBD2 as D (6 bases). The V and J ends lost 8 bases and 6 bases respectively, with 14 bases between them. CDR3 length: 13 residues. Germline CDR1 is LGHDT and CDR2 is YNNKEL (reference sequence). CDR3 protein: CASAASESNEQFF. The CDR3 bases are TGTGCCAGCGCGGCTAGCGAGAGCAATGAGCAGTTCTTC.

As to this clonotype: One base away lies a much larger clone, so this may be a sequencing read error. V usage is TRBV13 and J usage is TRBJ2-1; D gene uncertain. CDR1 PRHDT and CDR2 FYEKMQ come from the germline V gene (reference sequence). This CDR3 spans 11 amino acids. The ends were cut back, 8 bases at V and 9 bases at J, with 11 bases in the middle. The CDR3 DNA reads as TGTGCCAGCGGTGCAGGCATTGAGCAGTTCTTC. It specifies CASGAGIEQFF.

This chain connects TRBV14 to TRBJ1-2; D gene ambiguous. The CDR3 is 12 amino acids. The germline V and J ends were trimmed by 4 bases and 6 bases, with 9 bases remaining between them. The germline gives CDR1 SGHDN, CDR2 FVKESK. The CDR3 spells CASSRGQDGYTF. In DNA form, the CDR3 reads TGTGCCAGCAGCCGAGGGCAGGATGGCTACACCTTC.

The genes are TRBV28 and TRBJ2-7; D may be TRBD1 (5 bases). The CDR3 spans 13 residues. From germline, CDR1 is MDHEN and CDR2 SYDVKM. V lost 3 bases to trimming and J lost 5 bases, with 11 bases between them. CDR3: CASSLFRGNEQYF. The CDR3 DNA sequence: TGTGCCAGCAGTTTGTTTAGGGGTAACGAGCAGTACTTC. The full variable domain, with the rest looked up from reference TRBV28 and TRBJ2-7, is DVKVTQSSRYLVKRTGEKVFLECVQDMDHENMFWYRQDPGLGLRLIYFSYDVKMKEKGDIPEGYSVSREKKERFSLILESASTNQTSMYLCASSLFRGNEQYFGPGTRLTVT.

There are many counts of this clonotype. The chain is built from TRBV12-3 or TRBV12-4 and TRBJ2-1, with 11 bases lining up with TRBD2. The junction had 7 bases not matched to a gene; V was cut back by 6 bases and J by 0 bases. The length of the CDR3 is 17 residues. As DNA, the CDR3 is TGTGCCAGCAGCCTTTCTAGCGGGAGGTACTCCTACAATGAGCAGTTCTTC. This gives the protein CASSLSSGRYSYNEQFF.

This clonotype occurred many times. V usage is TRBV28 and J usage is TRBJ2-1, with TRBD2 identical over 15 bases. Germline CDR1 and CDR2: MDHEN and SYDVKM. Trimming removed 5 bases from V and 7 bases from J; junction bases left unmatched: 6. The CDR3 runs to 16 residues. CDR3 sequence (DNA): TGTGCCAGCAGTAACGGACTAGCGGGGGGGGGGAATGAGCAGTTCTTC. It codes for CASSNGLAGGGNEQFF.

This clonotype was observed a few times. This chain joins TRBV10-3 and TRBJ1-1; D perhaps matches TRBD1 (5 bases). V lost 4 bases and J 4 bases, leaving 13 bases between the germline ends. Germline values: CDR1 ENHRY, CDR2 SYGVKD. The CDR3 is 14 residues long. The DNA for the CDR3 is TGTGCCATCAGTGTCGCGGGGGACGGCACTGAAGCTTTCTTT. Translating it yields CAISVAGDGTEAFF.

V gene TRBV3-1 combines with J gene TRBJ2-5; TRBD2 aligns across 13 bases. The CDR3 loop spans 16 amino acids. Trimming at V came to 3 bases and at J to 4 bases, leaving 5 bases not matched to a gene. The V gene's germline CDR1 is LGHDT and CDR2 YNNKEL (reference sequence). As DNA, the CDR3 is TGTGCCAGCAGCCATGGACTAGCGGGAGTAAGAGAGACCCAGTACTTC. Translation: CASSHGLAGVRETQYF.

There are a few counts of this clonotype. The chain joins TRBV6-6 to TRBJ1-2; D may be TRBD1 (6 bases). Germline CDR1 reads MNHNY; CDR2 reads SVGAGI (reference sequence). The CDR3 spans 14 residues. Trimming stripped 0 bases from V and 7 bases from J, with 12 bases between. The CDR3 sequence: CASSYSSHRAGYTF. The DNA for the CDR3 is TGTGCCAGCAGTTACTCCTCGCACAGGGCTGGCTACACCTTC.

This chain joins TRBV4-1 and TRBJ1-1, with a possible D match to TRBD1 (5 bases). Trimming removed 3 bases from V and 7 bases from J, with 15 bases in between. Germline assignment: CDR1 MGHRA and CDR2 YSYEKL. There are 14 residues in the CDR3. The DNA for the CDR3 is TGCGCCAGCAGCCATCCTTATGGGGGGGATGAAGCTTTCTTT. Translation: CASSHPYGGDEAFF.

This clonotype occurred many times. This rearrangement joins TRBV28 to TRBJ2-1; D is tentatively TRBD1 or TRBD2 (5 bases each). CDR3 size: 14 residues. V lost 5 bases to trimming and J lost 4 bases, with 12 bases between them. Germline assignment: CDR1 MDHEN and CDR2 SYDVKM. In DNA form, the CDR3 reads TGTGCCAGCAGTCCATTGAGGGGTTACAATGAGCAGTTCTTC. This sequence encodes CASSPLRGYNEQFF.

This clonotype was seen ten or more times. This rearrangement joins TRBV3-1 to TRBJ2-7; D call uncertain. From germline, CDR1 is LGHDT and CDR2 YNNKEL (reference sequence). CDR3 size: 12 residues. V dropped 4 bases and J dropped 5 bases, with 9 bases sitting between them. CDR3 in DNA: TGTGCCAGCAGCCGAGTAGCCCACGAGCAGTACTTC. Translated, it gives CASSRVAHEQYF.